This T cell receptor (beta chain) was documented in a study of cytomegalovirus exposure and HLA in healthy donors. This clone was detected once. Its specificity is not known. Overall study findings and caveats: There were reportedly fewer N-insertions in an Asian-associated ancestry cluster than the roughly 670-donor mean, in a later analysis. It was reported that TCR beta sequences correctly inferred the HLA-A and HLA-B alleles for most subjects. Among TCR sequences, most were rare, though some public TCRs appeared in many donors.

The donors, nominally healthy at sampling, likely had unrecorded immune exposures. Vbeta (60) and Jbeta (13) primers were used in the PCR. Sequencing was performed with immunoSEQ multiplex PCR; in TCRdb, only in-frame clones are kept and a portion is missing. The sample shows 150,000 to 200,000 clones, about 83% of them seen only once. The sequence was collected from a girl aged 5-17 years in good health and CMV-seropositive. The sample taken for sequencing was PBMCs.

As DNA, the CDR3 is TGTGCCAGCAGTGAATCGACAGGAGGAGGCACTGAAGCTTTCTTT. The encoded protein is CASSESTGGGTEAFF. V is TRBV6-1 and J is TRBJ1-1; possible D gene TRBD1, 6 bases. This CDR3 contains 15 residues. Germline V gene sequence: CDR1 MNHNS, CDR2 SASEGT. The V and J ends lost 2 bases and 4 bases respectively, with 14 bases between them.